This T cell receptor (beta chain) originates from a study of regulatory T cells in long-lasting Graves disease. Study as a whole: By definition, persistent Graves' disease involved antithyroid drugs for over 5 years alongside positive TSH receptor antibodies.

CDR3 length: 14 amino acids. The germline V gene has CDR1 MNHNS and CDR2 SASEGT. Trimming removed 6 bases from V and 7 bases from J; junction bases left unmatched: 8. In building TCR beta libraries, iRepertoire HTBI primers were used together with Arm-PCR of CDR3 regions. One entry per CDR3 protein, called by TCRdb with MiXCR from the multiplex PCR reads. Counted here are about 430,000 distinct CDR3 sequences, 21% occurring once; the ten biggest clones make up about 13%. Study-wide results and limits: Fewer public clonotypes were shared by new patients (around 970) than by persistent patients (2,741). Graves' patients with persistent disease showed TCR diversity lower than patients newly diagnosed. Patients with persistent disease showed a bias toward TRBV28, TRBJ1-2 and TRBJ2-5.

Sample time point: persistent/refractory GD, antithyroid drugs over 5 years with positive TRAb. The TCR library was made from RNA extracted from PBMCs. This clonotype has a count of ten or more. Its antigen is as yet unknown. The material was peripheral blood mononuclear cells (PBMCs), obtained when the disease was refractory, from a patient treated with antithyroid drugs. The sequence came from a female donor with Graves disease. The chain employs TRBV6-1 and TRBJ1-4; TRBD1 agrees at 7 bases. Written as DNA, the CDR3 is TGTGCCAGCAGCCTGAGAGGGGGCGGTGAAAAACTGTTTTTT. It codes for CASSLRGGGEKLFF.